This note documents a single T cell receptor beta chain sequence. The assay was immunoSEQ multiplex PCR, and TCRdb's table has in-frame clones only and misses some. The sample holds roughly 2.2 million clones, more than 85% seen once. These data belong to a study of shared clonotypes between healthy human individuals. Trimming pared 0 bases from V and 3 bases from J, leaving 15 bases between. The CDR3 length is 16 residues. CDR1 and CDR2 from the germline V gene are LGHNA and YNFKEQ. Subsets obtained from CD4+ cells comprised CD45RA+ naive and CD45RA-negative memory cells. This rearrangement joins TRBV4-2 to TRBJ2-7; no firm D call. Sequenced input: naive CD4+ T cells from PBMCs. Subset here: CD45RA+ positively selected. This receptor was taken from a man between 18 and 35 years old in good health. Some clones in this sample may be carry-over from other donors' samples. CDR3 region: CASSQEGMGSFYEQYF. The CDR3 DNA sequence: TGTGCCAGCAGCCAAGAAGGTATGGGCAGTTTCTACGAGCAGTACTTC.